Described below is a single T cell receptor (beta chain) sequence and its context. The data derive from a study of blood T cell repertoires in COVID-19. This CDR3 is 15 amino acids long. Germline V gene lookup returns CDR1 LNHDA and CDR2 SQIVND (reference sequence). The V and J ends lost 7 bases and 6 bases, in that order; junction bases with no gene match: 11. Clones were sequenced by immunoSEQ multiplex PCR, and TCRdb holds only the in-frame ones, with some missing. The table shows over 200,000 clones, with around 79% occurring only once. The rearrangement uses TRBV19 and TRBJ2-1; 8 bases are shared with TRBD2. The material sequenced was peripheral blood. The TCR comes from a woman of 80 years or more with acute or convalescent COVID-19. The chain's CDR3 is CASNGRASGSNEQFF. DNA of the CDR3: TGTGCCAGTAACGGGAGGGCTAGCGGATCCAATGAGCAGTTCTTC.